These 10 T cell receptor beta chains came from one sample sequenced in a study of post-analysis software for immune sequencing data. Unique molecular identifiers tagged the TCR beta cDNA libraries. Using its own MiXCR run on the PCR reads, TCRdb lists one record per CDR3 protein. The table records more than 450,000 distinct CDR3 sequences, 34% of them present only once. No antigen has been assigned to these receptors. Overall study findings and caveats: Roughly five TRBV segments were more frequent in patients than controls; TRBV5-6, TRBV5-1 and TRBV20-1 belonged to this group.

The source material was blood. These receptors were taken from a girl aged 2-17 years with multiple sclerosis.

This clonotype was observed a single time. J is TRBJ1-5 and V is TRBV5-1; 8 nucleotides line up with TRBD1. The CDR3 contains 14 residues. CDR1 and CDR2 from the germline V gene are SGHRS and YFSETQ. V was clipped by 4 bases and J by 5 bases; unmatched bases: 5. CDR3 in DNA: TGCGCCAGCAGCATAGGACAGGGAGATCAGCCCCAGCATTTT. Its translation: CASSIGQGDQPQHF.

This clonotype showed up many times. This rearrangement joins TRBV27 to TRBJ2-1, with 8 bases aligning to TRBD2. V lost 3 bases and J lost 9; bases outside the gene matches: 1. The CDR3 length is 12 residues. In germline, CDR1 is MNHEY, CDR2 SMNVEV (reference sequence). The CDR3 region is CASSFLAGEQFF. The CDR3, as DNA: TGTGCCAGCAGTTTCCTAGCGGGTGAGCAGTTCTTC.

This clonotype came up a few times. This sequence joins TRBV25-1 and TRBJ1-6, with 7 bases lining up with TRBD1. The CDR3 has 13 amino acids. J was trimmed by 10 bases and V by 7 bases; bases with no gene match: 7. Germline CDR1 and CDR2: MGHDK and SYGVNS. The CDR3 region is CASTPRGGSPLHF. The CDR3 DNA sequence: TGTGCCAGCACCCCCAGGGGGGGCTCACCCCTCCACTTT.

Note on this clonotype: Sequence at one end of the junction differs from germline and may be a read error. This chain uses TRBV5-1 with TRBJ2-1, with D possibly being TRBD2 (5 bases). Germline V gene lookup returns CDR1 SGHRS and CDR2 YFSETQ. The CDR3 is made up of 14 amino acids. CDR3 DNA: TGCGCCAGCAGCCCTACGGGGTTTTACAATGAGCAGTTCTTT. This codes for CASSPTGFYNEQFF.

The V gene is TRBV5-5, the J gene TRBJ2-1; perhaps TRBD2 as D (6 bases). The V end lost 2 bases, the J end lost 0 bases, and 12 bases lay between the germline ends. The CDR3 extends over 16 amino acids. CDR1 and CDR2 from the germline V gene are SGHKS and YYEKEE (reference sequence). The CDR3 loop is CASSLASVSSYNEQFF. CDR3 nucleotides: TGTGCCAGCAGCTTAGCTAGCGTGAGCTCCTACAATGAGCAGTTCTTC.

V is TRBV14 and J is TRBJ2-7; D may match TRBD1 or TRBD2 (5 bases each). Germline V gene sequence: CDR1 SGHDN, CDR2 FVKESK. Trimming stripped 8 bases from V and 7 bases from J, with 18 bases between. There are 13 residues in the CDR3. CDR3 amino acids: CASGGASLQEQYF. The CDR3 nucleotides read TGTGCCAGCGGGGGAGCCTCTTTACAGGAGCAGTACTTC.

This sequence joins TRBV20-1 and TRBJ2-7; perhaps TRBD2 as D (6 bases). The DNA end lines up better with TRBJ2-5; the J call may be wrong. The CDR3 runs to 13 residues. Looked up from germline, CDR1 is DFQATT and CDR2 is SNEGSKA (reference sequence). As DNA, the CDR3 is TGCAGTGCATTGTTCGGACTAAGGGAGACCCAGTACTTC. It translates to CSALFGLRETQYF.

This clonotype was counted only a few times. The V and J genes are TRBV20-1 and TRBJ1-1; 7 bases fit TRBD1. With 0 bases clipped from V and 3 bases from J, the junction kept 22 bases outside the gene matches. The CDR3 spans 20 residues. Germline V CDR1 and CDR2: DFQATT, SNEGSKA (reference sequence). The CDR3 protein is CSARDLYWGRGSQEDTEAFF. In DNA, the CDR3 is TGCAGTGCTAGAGATCTCTATTGGGGCAGGGGGAGTCAAGAGGACACTGAAGCTTTCTTT.

This rearrangement joins TRBV20-1 to TRBJ2-1; TRBD1 aligns across 10 bases. The length of the CDR3 is 15 residues. The germline gives CDR1 DFQATT, CDR2 SNEGSKA (reference sequence). The junction had 10 bases not matched to a gene; V was cut back by 2 bases and J by 9 bases. The CDR3 DNA reads TGCAGTGCTAGATCCCGGGACAGGGGAGGGACTGAGCAGTTCTTC. It encodes CSARSRDRGGTEQFF.

This clonotype was observed a few times. V gene TRBV3-1 combines with J gene TRBJ2-7, with D perhaps TRBD2 (5 bases). Trimming shortened V by 0 bases and J by 1 base, and 7 bases separated the two germline ends. Germline CDR1 reads LGHDT; CDR2 reads YNNKEL (reference sequence). The CDR3 spans 14 residues. For the CDR3, the DNA is TGTGCCAGCAGCCAAGATTTAGCGTCCTACGAGCAGTACTTC. The encoded protein is CASSQDLASYEQYF.